A single sample is the source of the 10 T cell receptor beta chains below, sequenced in a study of beta chain features in type 1 diabetes. Reverse transcribing all isolated RNA meant expressed TCRB transcripts were sequenced. This table comes from immunoSEQ multiplex PCR, and its TCRdb copy is limited to in-frame clones, with some not included. The sample gives 900,000 or so clones, roughly 15% of which show up once; 0.023% is in the top ten. Specimen: naive CD4+ T cells from blood. These receptor sequences come from a woman between 18 and 29 years old in good health.

This clone has a handful of counts. The genes are TRBV13 and TRBJ2-7; 7 nucleotides align to TRBD2. Germline values: CDR1 PRHDT, CDR2 FYEKMQ (reference sequence). V shed 5 bases and J 0 bases; nucleotides not matched to a gene: 4. The length of the CDR3 is 14 residues. CDR3 loop: CASSRTSDSYEQYF. The DNA of the CDR3 is TGTGCCAGCAGCAGAACTAGCGACTCCTACGAGCAGTACTTC.

This clone has just a few counts. The V gene is TRBV28, the J gene TRBJ1-1; 9 positions match TRBD1. The CDR3 totals 16 residues. Germline CDR1 and CDR2: MDHEN and SYDVKM. The V and J ends lost 6 bases and 9 bases, in that order; junction bases with no gene match: 17. DNA for the CDR3: TGTGCCAGCAGCCGAACCGGGACAGGGACCCCCTGGAAAGCTTTCTTT. As protein: CASSRTGTGTPWKAFF.

This sequence joins TRBV29-1 and TRBJ2-1, with 7 bases lining up with TRBD2. V trimming: 7 bases; J trimming: 8 bases; junction bases outside the gene matches: 23. The length of the CDR3 is 17 residues. Germline lookup yields CDR1 SQVTM and CDR2 ANQGSEA. The CDR3 DNA follows: TGCAGCGCGTTCGTTGGGGGTACTAGCGCGTATAAATATGAGCAGTTCTTC. Translating gives CSAFVGGTSAYKYEQFF.

The gene calls are TRBV29-1 and TRBJ1-4; D is undetermined. Germline V lookup: CDR1 SQVTM, CDR2 ANQGSEA. Trimming cost V 2 bases and J 7 bases, with 11 bases left between them. The CDR3 is 13 residues long. This CDR3 is CSVEYGRGEKLFF. CDR3 nucleotides: TGCAGCGTTGAATACGGCCGGGGTGAAAAACTGTTTTTT.

The chain is built from TRBV7-9 and TRBJ2-5, with D possibly being TRBD1 (6 bases). CDR3 length: 15 amino acids. Germline V gene sequence: CDR1 SEHNR, CDR2 FQNEAQ (reference sequence). V was clipped by 1 base and J by 5 bases, with 14 bases between them. DNA of the CDR3: TGTGCCAGCAGCTTAGGTCAGGGGACGGGGGAGACCCAGTACTTC. It translates to CASSLGQGTGETQYF.

This clone was seen more than once but under ten times. This same CDR3 is encoded by further DNA sequences in the sample. V gene TRBV5-1 combines with J gene TRBJ2-1; 14 bases are shared with TRBD2. CDR1 and CDR2 from the germline V gene are SGHRS and YFSETQ. The CDR3 spans 14 residues. After removal of 7 bases from V and 10 bases from J, the junction contained 7 bases not matched to a gene. The CDR3 DNA reads TGCGCCAGCTCTTCCGGGACTAGCGGGAGAGAGCAGTTCTTC. The encoded protein is CASSSGTSGREQFF.

This clone came up a few times. This chain uses TRBV4-3 with TRBJ2-5, with 10 bases identical to TRBD2. The V segment lost 4 bases and the J segment 4 bases; nucleotides outside the gene matches: 15. The CDR3 extends over 18 amino acids. From germline, CDR1 is LGHNA and CDR2 YSLEER. The CDR3 DNA reads TGCGCCAGCAGCCCCCTAAGGGCTAGCGGGAGTTTGACAGAGACCCAGTACTTC. Translating gives CASSPLRASGSLTETQYF.

The gene calls are TRBV28 and TRBJ2-7; 9 bases align to TRBD2. This CDR3 comprises 16 residues. J lost 5 bases, V lost 2 bases, and 10 bases had no gene match. CDR1 MDHEN and CDR2 SYDVKM come from the germline V gene. CDR3 region: CASSLGIGTSLDEQYF. Written as DNA, the CDR3 is TGTGCCAGCAGTTTAGGAATCGGGACTAGCCTCGACGAGCAGTACTTC.

There are a few counts of this clone. V usage is TRBV6-6 and J usage is TRBJ1-5; weak D call: TRBD1 (5 bases). CDR1 is MNHNY and CDR2 is SVGAGI in the germline V gene (reference sequence). V was trimmed by 5 bases and J by 2 bases, leaving 16 bases between them. The CDR3 has 16 amino acids. The CDR3, as DNA: TGTGCCAGCAGTCAACTCCTCAGGGACGGCAATCAGCCCCAGCATTTT. This encodes CASSQLLRDGNQPQHF.

There are a few counts of this clone. The J gene is TRBJ1-5, the V gene TRBV10-2; D might be TRBD1 (6 bases). The CDR3 totals 12 residues. The V end lost 9 bases, the J end lost 6 bases, and 12 bases lay between the germline ends. Germline CDR1 and CDR2: WSHSY and SAAADI. The CDR3 reads CASGAGVQPQHF. Here the CDR3 DNA reads TGCGCCAGTGGGGCAGGGGTTCAGCCCCAGCATTTT.